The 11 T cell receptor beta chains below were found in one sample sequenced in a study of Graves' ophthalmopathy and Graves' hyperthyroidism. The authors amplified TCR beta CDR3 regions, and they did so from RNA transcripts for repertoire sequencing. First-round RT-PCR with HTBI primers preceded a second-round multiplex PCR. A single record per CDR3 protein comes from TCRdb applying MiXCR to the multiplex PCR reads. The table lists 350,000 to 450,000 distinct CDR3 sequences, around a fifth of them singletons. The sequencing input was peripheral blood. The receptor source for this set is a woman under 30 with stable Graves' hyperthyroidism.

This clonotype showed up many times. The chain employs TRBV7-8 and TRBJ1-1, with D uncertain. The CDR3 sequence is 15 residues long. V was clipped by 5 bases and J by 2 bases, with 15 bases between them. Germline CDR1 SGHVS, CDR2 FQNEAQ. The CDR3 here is CASSAYSASNTEAFF. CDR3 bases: TGTGCCAGCAGCGCTTACAGTGCTTCAAACACTGAAGCTTTCTTT.

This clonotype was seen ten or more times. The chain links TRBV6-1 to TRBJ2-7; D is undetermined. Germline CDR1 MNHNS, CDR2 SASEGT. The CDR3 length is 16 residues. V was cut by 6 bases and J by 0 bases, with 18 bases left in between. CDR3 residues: CASRFPAVSASYEQYF. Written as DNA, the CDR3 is TGTGCCAGCAGGTTCCCAGCCGTTTCAGCCTCCTACGAGCAGTACTTC.

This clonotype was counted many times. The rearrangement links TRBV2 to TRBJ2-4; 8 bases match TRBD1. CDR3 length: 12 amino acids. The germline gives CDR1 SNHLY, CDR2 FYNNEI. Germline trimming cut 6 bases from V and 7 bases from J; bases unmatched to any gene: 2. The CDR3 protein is CASRDRANIQYF. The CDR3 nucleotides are TGTGCCAGCAGGGACAGGGCGAACATTCAGTACTTC. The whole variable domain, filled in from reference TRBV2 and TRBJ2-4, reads EPEVTQTPSHQVTQMGQEVILRCVPISNHLYFYWYRQILGQKVEFLVSFYNNEISEKSEIFDDQFSVERPDGSNFTLKIRSTKLEDSAMYFCASRDRANIQYFGAGTRLSVL.

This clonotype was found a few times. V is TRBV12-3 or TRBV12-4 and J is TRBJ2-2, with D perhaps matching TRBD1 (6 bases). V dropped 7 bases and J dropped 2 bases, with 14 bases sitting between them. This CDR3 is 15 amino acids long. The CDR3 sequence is CASTMTGVNTGELFF. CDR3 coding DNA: TGTGCCAGCACCATGACAGGAGTAAACACCGGGGAGCTGTTTTTT.

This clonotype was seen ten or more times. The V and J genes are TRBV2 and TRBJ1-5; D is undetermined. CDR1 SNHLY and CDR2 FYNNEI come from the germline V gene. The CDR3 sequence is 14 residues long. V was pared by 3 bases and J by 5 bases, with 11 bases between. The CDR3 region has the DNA TGTGCCAGCAGTGAGGGAGGTTCTTATCAGCCCCAGCATTTT. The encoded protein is CASSEGGSYQPQHF.

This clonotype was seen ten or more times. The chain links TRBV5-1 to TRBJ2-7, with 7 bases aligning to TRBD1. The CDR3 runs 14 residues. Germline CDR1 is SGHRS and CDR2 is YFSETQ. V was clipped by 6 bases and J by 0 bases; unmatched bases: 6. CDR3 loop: CASMTGWSSYEQYF. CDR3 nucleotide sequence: TGCGCCAGCATGACAGGGTGGAGCTCCTACGAGCAGTACTTC.

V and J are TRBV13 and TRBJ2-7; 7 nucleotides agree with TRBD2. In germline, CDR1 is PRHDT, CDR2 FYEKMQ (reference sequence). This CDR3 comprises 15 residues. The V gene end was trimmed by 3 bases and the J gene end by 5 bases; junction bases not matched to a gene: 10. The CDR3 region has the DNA TGTGCCAGCAGCTTCTTCCGCGGGAGAAAGGACGAGCAGTACTTC. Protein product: CASSFFRGRKDEQYF.

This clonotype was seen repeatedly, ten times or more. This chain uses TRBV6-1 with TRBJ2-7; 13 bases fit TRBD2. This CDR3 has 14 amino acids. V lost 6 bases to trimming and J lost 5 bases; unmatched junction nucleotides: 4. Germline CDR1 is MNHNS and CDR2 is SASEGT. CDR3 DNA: TGTGCCAGCAGGACGGGACTAGCGGGACACGAGCAGTACTTC. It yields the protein CASRTGLAGHEQYF.

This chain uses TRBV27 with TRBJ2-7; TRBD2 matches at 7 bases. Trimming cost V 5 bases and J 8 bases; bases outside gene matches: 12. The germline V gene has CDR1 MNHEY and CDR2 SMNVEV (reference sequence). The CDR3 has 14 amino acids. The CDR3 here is CASSGLLGLYKQYF. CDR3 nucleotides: TGTGCCAGCAGTGGCTTACTGGGACTATACAAGCAGTACTTC.

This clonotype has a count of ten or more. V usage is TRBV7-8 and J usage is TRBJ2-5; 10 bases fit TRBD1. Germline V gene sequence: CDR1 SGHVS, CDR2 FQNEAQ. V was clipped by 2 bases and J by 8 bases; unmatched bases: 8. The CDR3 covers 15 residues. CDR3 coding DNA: TGTGCCAGCAGCTTATTCCGGGACAGGGGAGATACCCAGTACTTC. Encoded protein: CASSLFRDRGDTQYF. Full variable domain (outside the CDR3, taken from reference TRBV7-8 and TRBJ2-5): GAGVSQSPRYKVAKRGQDVALRCDPISGHVSLFWYQQALGQGPEFLTYFQNEAQLDKSGLPSDRFFAERPEGSVSTLKIQRTQQEDSAVYLCASSLFRDRGDTQYFGPGTRLLVL.

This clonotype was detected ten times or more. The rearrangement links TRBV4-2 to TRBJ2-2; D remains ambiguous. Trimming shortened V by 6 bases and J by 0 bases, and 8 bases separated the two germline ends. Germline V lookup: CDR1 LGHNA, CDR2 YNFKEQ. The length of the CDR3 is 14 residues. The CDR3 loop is CASRPHANTGELFF. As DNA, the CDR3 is TGTGCCAGCAGGCCCCATGCGAACACCGGGGAGCTGTTTTTT.